This T cell receptor (beta chain) was documented in a study of T cell responses to AZD1222 COVID-19 vaccine. As for the study in general: Second doses were pooled across both intervals (about 4 or about 12 weeks).

Remarks on this clone: Antigen specificity is unknown. The sample contains more than one DNA sequence encoding this CDR3.

Germline V gene data show CDR1 as KGHSH and CDR2 as LQKENI. The CDR3 contains 14 residues. The V and J ends lost 3 bases and 2 bases, in that order; junction bases with no gene match: 0. The table came from immunoSEQ multiplex PCR; TCRdb's copy has only in-frame clones and leaves some out. The top ten hold 5.4% of the sample, which has 130,000 or so clones, 85% to 95% seen once. Regarding the study as a whole: AZD1222 recipients seropositive at baseline numbered only 5 to 7. Clonal diversity was possibly underestimated, and the donors were mostly white British, with more females.

The V and J genes are TRBV18 and TRBJ1-4; 7 nucleotides line up with TRBD1. The source was peripheral blood, collected on day 0 of AZD1222 vaccination. This TCR was sampled from an adult in good health. The CDR3 loop reads CASSPRGTNEKLFF. The DNA for the CDR3 is TGTGCCAGCTCACCCAGGGGGACTAATGAAAAACTGTTTTTT.